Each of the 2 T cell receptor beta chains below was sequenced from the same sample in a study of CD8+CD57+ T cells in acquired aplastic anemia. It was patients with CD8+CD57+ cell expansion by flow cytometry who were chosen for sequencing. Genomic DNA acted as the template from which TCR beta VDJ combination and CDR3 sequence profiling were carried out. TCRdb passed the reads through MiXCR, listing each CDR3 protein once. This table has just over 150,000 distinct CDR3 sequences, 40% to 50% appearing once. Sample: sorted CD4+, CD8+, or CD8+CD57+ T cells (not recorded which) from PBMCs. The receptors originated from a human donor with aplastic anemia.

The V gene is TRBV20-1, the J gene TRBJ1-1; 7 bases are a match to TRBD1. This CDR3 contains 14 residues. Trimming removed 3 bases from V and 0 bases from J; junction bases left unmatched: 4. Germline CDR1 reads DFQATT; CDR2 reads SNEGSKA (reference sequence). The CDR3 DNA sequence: TGCAGTGCTAGGGATGGGACAGTGAACACTGAAGCTTTCTTT. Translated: CSARDGTVNTEAFF.

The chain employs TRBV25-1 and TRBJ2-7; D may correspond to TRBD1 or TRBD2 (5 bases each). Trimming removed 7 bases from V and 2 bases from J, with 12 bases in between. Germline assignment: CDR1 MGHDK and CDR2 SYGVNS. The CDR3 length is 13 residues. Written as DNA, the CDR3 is TGTGCCAGCATGAGGGACGGGCCCTACGAGCAGTACTTC. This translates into CASMRDGPYEQYF.